This T cell receptor (beta chain) was captured in a study of post-analysis software for immune sequencing data. Study context: Courses of disease covered relapsing-remitting, secondary progressive and progressive-relapsing multiple sclerosis. General observations from the study: Controls showed lower frequencies than patients for five TRBV segments, and TRBV5-6, TRBV5-1 and TRBV20-1 were among these.

Per the germline V gene, CDR1 is MNHEY and CDR2 is SMNVEV (reference sequence). This CDR3 spans 13 amino acids. V lost 0 bases and J lost 4, with 6 bases in between. Comments on this clonotype: Antigen specificity is unknown.

Unique molecular identifiers were built into the TCR beta cDNA libraries. MiXCR, applied by TCRdb to the PCR reads, yields one record per CDR3 protein. This sample has some 700,000 distinct CDR3 sequences; approximately 59% occur once, and the top ten carry approximately 10%. The receptor was isolated from a girl aged 2 to 9 with multiple sclerosis. The chain is built from TRBV27 and TRBJ1-2, with D unclear. The specimen sequenced was blood. CDR3 protein: CASSLSGTYGYTF. The CDR3 region has the DNA TGTGCCAGCAGTTTATCAGGAACCTATGGCTACACCTTC.